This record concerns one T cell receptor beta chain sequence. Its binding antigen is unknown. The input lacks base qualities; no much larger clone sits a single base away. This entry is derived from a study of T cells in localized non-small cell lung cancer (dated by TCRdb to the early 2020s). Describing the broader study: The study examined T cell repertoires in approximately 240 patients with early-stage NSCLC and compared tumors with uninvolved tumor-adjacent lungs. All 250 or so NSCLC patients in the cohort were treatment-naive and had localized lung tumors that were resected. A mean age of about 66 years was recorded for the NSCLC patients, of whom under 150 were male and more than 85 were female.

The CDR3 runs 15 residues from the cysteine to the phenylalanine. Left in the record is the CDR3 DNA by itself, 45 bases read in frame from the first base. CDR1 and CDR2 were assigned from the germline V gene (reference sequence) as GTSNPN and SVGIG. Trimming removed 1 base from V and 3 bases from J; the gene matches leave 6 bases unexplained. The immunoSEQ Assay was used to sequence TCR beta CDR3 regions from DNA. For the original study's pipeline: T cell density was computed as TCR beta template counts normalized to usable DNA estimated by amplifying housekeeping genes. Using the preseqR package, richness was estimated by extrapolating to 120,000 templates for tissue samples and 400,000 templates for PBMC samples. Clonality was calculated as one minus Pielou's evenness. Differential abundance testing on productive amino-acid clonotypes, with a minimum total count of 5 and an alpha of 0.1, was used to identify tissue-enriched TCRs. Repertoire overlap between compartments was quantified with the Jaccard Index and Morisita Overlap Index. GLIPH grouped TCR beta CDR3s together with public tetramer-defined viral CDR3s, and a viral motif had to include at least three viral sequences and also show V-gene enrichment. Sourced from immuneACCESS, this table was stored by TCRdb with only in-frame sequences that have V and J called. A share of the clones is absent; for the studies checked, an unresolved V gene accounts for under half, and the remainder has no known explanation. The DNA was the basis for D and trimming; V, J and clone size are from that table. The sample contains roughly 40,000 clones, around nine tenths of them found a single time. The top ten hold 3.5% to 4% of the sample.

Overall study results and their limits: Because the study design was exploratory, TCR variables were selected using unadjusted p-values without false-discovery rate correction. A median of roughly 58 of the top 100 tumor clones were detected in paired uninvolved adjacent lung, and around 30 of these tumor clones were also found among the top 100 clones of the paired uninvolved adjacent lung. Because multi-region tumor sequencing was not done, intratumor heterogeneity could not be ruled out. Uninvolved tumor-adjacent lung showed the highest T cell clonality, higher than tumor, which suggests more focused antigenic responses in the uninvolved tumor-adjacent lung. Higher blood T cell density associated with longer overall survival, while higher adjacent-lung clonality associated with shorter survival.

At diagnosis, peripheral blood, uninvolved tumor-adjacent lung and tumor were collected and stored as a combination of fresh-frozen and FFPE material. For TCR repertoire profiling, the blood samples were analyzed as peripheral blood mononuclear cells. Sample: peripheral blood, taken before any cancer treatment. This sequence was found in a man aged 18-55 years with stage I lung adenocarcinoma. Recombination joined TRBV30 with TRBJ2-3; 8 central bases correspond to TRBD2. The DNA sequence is TGTGCCTGGAGTGGCGGCGGGGGGATGACAGATACGCAGTATTTT. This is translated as CAWSGGGGMTDTQYF. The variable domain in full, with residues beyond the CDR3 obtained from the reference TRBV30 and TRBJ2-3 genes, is SQTIHQWPATLVQPVGSPLSLECTVEGTSNPNLYWYRQAAGRGLQLLFYSVGIGQISSEVPQNLSASRPQDRQFILSSKKLLLSDSGFYLCAWSGGGGMTDTQYFGPGTRLTVL.